This T cell receptor beta chain was retrieved from a study of control samples from healthy donors and cancer patients (dated by TCRdb to about 2020). The junction carries 7 bases between V and J, which are trimmed by 2 bases and 5 bases respectively. The CDR3, cysteine through phenylalanine, is 13 amino acids long. Here the CDR3 DNA is all that survives: 39 bases in frame from base 1. The CDR1 and CDR2 encoded by the germline V gene are MGHRA and YSYEKL. This clone is a singleton in its sample. The antigen it recognizes is unknown. No clone much larger than this one lies a single base away; base qualities are absent. The receptor library was made with the immunoSEQ multiplex PCR assay. TCRdb mirrors the immuneACCESS table, restricted to in-frame sequences. Some clones are absent from its copies; in checked studies, under half trace to an unresolved V gene, and the reason for the others is unknown. This sample is represented by 75,000 to 95,000 clones; roughly 93% of them were singletons. The leading ten clones occupy around 1.5% of the sample.

Sequencing was carried out using blood. The chain links TRBV4-1 with TRBJ1-5, with the D gene not confidently named. The sequence was obtained from a woman aged 25 to 39 in good health. The nucleotide sequence reads as follows: TGCGCCAGCAGCCAACAAAGCGATCAGCCCCAGCATTTT. Its translation reads: CASSQQSDQPQHF.